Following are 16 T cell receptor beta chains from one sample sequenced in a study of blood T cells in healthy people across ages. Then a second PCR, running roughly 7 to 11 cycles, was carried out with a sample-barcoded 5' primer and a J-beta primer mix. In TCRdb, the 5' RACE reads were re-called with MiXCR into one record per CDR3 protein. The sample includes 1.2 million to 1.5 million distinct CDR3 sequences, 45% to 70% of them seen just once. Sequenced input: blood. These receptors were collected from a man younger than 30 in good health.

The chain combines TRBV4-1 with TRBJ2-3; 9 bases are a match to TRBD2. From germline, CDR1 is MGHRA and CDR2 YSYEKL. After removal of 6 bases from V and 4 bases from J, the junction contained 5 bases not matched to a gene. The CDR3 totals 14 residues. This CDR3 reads CASSRAGGPDTQYF. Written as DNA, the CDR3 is TGCGCCAGCAGTCGAGCGGGGGGTCCAGATACGCAGTATTTT.

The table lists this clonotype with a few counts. In DNA, the CDR3 is TGCGCCAGCAGTGAGGCCCGCGCGTTAGATACGCAGTATTTT. Residues: CASSEARALDTQYF. The rearrangement uses TRBV10-1 and TRBJ2-3; D is ambiguous. Between the trimmed V and J ends, which lost 2 bases and 5 bases, there was a span of 11 bases. CDR1 is WNHNN, CDR2 SYGVQD, per germline (reference sequence). CDR3 length: 14 residues.

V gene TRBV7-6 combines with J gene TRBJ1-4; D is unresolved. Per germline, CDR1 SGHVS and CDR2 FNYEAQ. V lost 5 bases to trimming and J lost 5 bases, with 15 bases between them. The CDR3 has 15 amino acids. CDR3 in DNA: TGTGCCAGCAGCCCCCGGACGGGCTCGAATGAAAAACTGTTTTTT. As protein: CASSPRTGSNEKLFF.

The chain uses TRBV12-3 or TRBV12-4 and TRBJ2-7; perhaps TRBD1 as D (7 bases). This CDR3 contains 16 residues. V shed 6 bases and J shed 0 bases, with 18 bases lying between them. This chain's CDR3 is CASSPGGPSSSYEQYF. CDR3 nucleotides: TGTGCCAGCAGCCCAGGGGGGCCATCTAGCTCCTACGAGCAGTACTTC.

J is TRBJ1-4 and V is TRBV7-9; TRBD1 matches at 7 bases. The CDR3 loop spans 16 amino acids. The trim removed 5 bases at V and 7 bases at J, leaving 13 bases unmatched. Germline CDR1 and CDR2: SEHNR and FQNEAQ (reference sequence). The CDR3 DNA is TGTGCCAGCAGCCACGGGCTTCCAGGGGGGAGTGAAAAACTGTTTTTT. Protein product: CASSHGLPGGSEKLFF.

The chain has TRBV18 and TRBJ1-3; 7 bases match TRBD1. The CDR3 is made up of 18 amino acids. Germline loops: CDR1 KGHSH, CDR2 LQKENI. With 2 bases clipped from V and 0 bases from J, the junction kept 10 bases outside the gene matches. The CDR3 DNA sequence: TGTGCCAGCTCACCAACGGGACAGCAGACTTACTCTGGAAACACCATATATTTT. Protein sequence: CASSPTGQQTYSGNTIYF.

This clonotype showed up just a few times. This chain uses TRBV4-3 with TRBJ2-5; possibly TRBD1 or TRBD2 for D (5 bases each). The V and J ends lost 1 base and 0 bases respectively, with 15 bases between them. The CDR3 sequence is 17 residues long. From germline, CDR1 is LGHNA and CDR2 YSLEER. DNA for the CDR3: TGCGCCAGCAGCCAAGGGCGGTTGGGACCGTACCAAGAGACCCAGTACTTC. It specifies CASSQGRLGPYQETQYF.

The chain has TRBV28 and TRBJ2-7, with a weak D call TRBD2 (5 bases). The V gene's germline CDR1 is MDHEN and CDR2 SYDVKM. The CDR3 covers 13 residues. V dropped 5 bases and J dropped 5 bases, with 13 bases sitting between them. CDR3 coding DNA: TGTGCCAGCAGTACACGGGGTGAGCACGAGCAGTACTTC. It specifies CASSTRGEHEQYF. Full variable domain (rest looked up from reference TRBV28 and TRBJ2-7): DVKVTQSSRYLVKRTGEKVFLECVQDMDHENMFWYRQDPGLGLRLIYFSYDVKMKEKGDIPEGYSVSREKKERFSLILESASTNQTSMYLCASSTRGEHEQYFGPGTRLTVT.

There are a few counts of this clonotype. This CDR3 reads CASSMPGRDTQYF. The CDR3 nucleotides are TGTGCCAGCAGCATGCCCGGGAGGGATACGCAGTATTTT. This chain links TRBV7-2 with TRBJ2-3; 7 bases line up with TRBD2. This CDR3 region has 13 residues. Germline CDR1 is SGHTA and CDR2 is FQGNSA. The V and J ends lost 5 bases and 6 bases, in that order; junction bases with no gene match: 5.

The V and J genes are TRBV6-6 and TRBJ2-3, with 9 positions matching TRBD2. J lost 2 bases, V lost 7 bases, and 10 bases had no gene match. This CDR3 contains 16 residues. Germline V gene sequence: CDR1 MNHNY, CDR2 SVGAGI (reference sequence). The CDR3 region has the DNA TGTGCCAGCACCAAGGGTGCGGGGGGGCTCACAGATACGCAGTATTTT. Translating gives CASTKGAGGLTDTQYF.

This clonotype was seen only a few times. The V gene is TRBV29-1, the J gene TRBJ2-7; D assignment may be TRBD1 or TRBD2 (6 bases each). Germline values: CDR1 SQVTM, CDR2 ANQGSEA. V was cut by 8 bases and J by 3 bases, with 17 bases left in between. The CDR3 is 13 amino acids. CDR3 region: CSFIEGGGYEQYF. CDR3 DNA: TGCAGCTTTATTGAGGGGGGAGGCTACGAGCAGTACTTC.

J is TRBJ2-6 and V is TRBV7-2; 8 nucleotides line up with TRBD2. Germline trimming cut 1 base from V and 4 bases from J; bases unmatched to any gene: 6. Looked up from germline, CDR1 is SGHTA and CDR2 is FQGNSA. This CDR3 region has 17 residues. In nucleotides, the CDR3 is TGTGCCAGCAGCTTAGGTCCTGCGGGGGGCGGGGCCAACGTCCTGACTTTC. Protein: CASSLGPAGGGANVLTF.

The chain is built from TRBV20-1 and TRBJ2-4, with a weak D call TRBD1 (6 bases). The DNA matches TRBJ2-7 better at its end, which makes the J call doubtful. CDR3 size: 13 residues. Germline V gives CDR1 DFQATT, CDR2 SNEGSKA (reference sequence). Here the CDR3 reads CSAGGGTSYEQYF. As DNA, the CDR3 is TGCAGTGCTGGGGGTGGGACATCCTACGAGCAGTACTTC.

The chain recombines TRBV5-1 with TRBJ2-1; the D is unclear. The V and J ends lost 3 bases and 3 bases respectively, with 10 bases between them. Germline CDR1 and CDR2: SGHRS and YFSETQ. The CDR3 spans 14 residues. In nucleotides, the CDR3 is TGCGCCAGCAGCTCCTCGGACCACTACAATGAGCAGTTCTTC. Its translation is CASSSSDHYNEQFF.

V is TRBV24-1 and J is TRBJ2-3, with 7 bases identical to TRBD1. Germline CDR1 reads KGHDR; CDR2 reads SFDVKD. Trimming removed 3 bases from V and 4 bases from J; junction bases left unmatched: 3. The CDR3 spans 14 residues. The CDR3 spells CATSDTDRSDTQYF. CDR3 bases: TGTGCCACCAGTGATACGGACAGGTCAGATACGCAGTATTTT.

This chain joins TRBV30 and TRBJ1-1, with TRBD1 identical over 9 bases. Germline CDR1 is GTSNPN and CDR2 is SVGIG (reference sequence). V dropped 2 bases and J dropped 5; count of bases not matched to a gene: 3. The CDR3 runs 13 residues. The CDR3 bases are TGTGCCTGGAGTCTCGACAGGGGGACTGAAGCTTTCTTT. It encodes CAWSLDRGTEAFF.